This T cell receptor beta chain was identified in a study of CD8 T cells in ankylosing spondylitis. This clonotype has ten or more counts. The antigen is not known. General observations from the study: Clones that were linked to disease were CD8+ and were relatively rare in peripheral blood. Roughly eight highly homologous variants formed a TCR beta motif that appeared characteristic of ankylosing spondylitis blood. Clones linked to disease were reported to show significant enrichment in matched ankylosing spondylitis synovial fluid. Existing reports had already noted some motif variants in reactive arthritis synovial fluid and blood.

V shed 3 bases and J shed 2 bases, with 4 bases lying between them. The CDR3 consists of 13 residues. Germline-derived CDR1 and CDR2 are KGHDR and SFDVKD. Researchers built TCR beta libraries using quantitative 5'-RACE with molecular barcodes. MiXCR was run by TCRdb on the 5' RACE reads, yielding one entry per CDR3 protein. The sample lists about 460,000 distinct CDR3 sequences, over 4% occurring once. This chain uses TRBV24-1 with TRBJ2-1; D is unresolved. Sequencing used blood, either unsorted or a sorted T cell fraction (not recorded which). This clonotype was obtained from a male donor with ankylosing spondylitis. The CDR3 DNA is TGTGCCACCAGTGATCCGACCTACAATGAGCAGTTCTTC. Protein sequence: CATSDPTYNEQFF.